This note documents a single TCR beta chain sequence. No antigen is known for it. The record has no base qualities; no much larger clone is one base away. The time point label on this specimen signifies: baseline before first vaccination. Vaccinee samples came from UK trials COV001 and COV002, including a single-blind randomized controlled phase 2/3 trial of AZD1222 (ChAdOx1 nCoV-19) in healthy adults. For TCRbeta chain sequencing, PBMC samples from trial participants were taken at day 0 and at day 28 after the second dose. Its CDR3 holds 13 amino acids, cysteine through phenylalanine. Here the CDR3 DNA is all that survives: 39 bases in frame from base 1. CDR1 is given as GTSNPN and CDR2 as SVGIG, both from the germline V gene (reference sequence). The V end gives up 4 bases and the J end 6 bases, leaving 4 bases in the junction not matched to a gene. This specimen comes from a study of T cell responses to AZD1222 COVID-19 vaccine listed by TCRdb under 2021. A note on the overall study: AZD1222 recipients whose second dose came at about 4 weeks and those whose second dose came at about 12 weeks were combined into one group, since spike-specific TCR depth and breadth did not differ between the two schedules. TCR sequencing covered about 230 trial participants: roughly 200 given two doses of AZD1222 and around 25 given two doses of MenACWY control vaccine. Enrollment into the trials was organized by age into subgroups of 18-55, 56-69 and 70-plus years, and those subgroups contained about 150, 27 and 61 TCR-sequenced participants, respectively. Here is what the overall study found, with its caveats: Reportedly, almost half of the unique spike-specific TCRs recognized epitopes lying outside the regions that are mutated in the B.1.351 and B.1.1.7 variants. Vaccine-associated CD4 TCRs spanned the whole spike protein, with dominant responses in regions 160-218 and 743-854. After two AZD1222 doses, spike-specific TCR breadth and depth were significantly higher than at day 0 and than in MenACWY recipients. Participants were mostly white British, with more females than males. The authors suggested clonal diversity may have been underestimated. In the small 56-69-year group, the increase in depth fell short of significance, most likely because of low power. Only five or six AZD1222 recipients were SARS-CoV-2 seropositive at baseline, limiting conclusions about previously exposed vaccinees. Because no samples from the day 14 peak response were available, repertoires could be characterized only after the peak T cell response.

The CDR3 regions of human TCRbeta chains were analyzed by immunosequencing. Turning to the authors' computational methods: TCRs in the repertoires were matched against a reference library of SARS-CoV-2-specific TCRs that had been generated with the MIRA antigen-specificity platform. Breadth meant the fraction of unique TCRs that were SARS-CoV-2-associated, whereas depth meant the fraction of total T cells that were SARS-CoV-2-associated. Using the MIRA data, each spike-specific TCR was mapped to the spike region that the TCR reacts to and placed in a CD4 or CD8 class. Log10-transformed breadth and depth values were compared by one-way ANOVA with Sidak's multiple comparisons tests. The table comes from immuneACCESS by way of TCRdb, which keeps in-frame sequences with V and J called. Part of the clones is missing from these tables; in studies checked, under half for an unresolved V gene and the rest for unknown reasons. D and trimming were read from the DNA, whereas the V and J calls and clone size are those reported in that table. The sample has about 130,000 clones on record, about 89% of them singletons. Less than 11% of the sample rests with the top ten.

Material: peripheral blood, obtained on day 0 of AZD1222 vaccination. The V gene is TRBV30 and the J gene is TRBJ2-1; 9 nucleotides in the junction match TRBD2. This receptor was identified in an adult in good health. The DNA sequence follows: TGTGCCTGGAAGGCTAGCGGGGTCAATGAGCAGTTCTTC. Its translation reads: CAWKASGVNEQFF. The reference TRBV30 and TRBJ2-1 proteins fill in what lies around the CDR3, so the full variable domain reads SQTIHQWPATLVQPVGSPLSLECTVEGTSNPNLYWYRQAAGRGLQLLFYSVGIGQISSEVPQNLSASRPQDRQFILSSKKLLLSDSGFYLCAWKASGVNEQFFGPGTRLTVL.